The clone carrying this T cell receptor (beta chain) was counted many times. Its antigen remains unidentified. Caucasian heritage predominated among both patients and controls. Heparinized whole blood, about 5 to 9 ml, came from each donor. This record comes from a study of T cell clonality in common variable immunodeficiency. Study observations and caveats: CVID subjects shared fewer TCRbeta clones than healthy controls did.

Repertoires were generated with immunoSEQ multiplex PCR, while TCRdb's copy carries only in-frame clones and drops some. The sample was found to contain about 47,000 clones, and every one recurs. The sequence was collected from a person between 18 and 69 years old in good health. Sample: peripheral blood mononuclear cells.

The chain's CDR3 is CASSLGGTGGFRGYTF. CDR3 DNA, as far as it was read: TGTGCCAGCAGCTTAGGGGGTACAGGGGGGTTTCGTGGC. The genes are TRBV7-8 and TRBJ1-2, with 8 bases lining up with TRBD1. The read halts 3 residues ahead of the CDR3 end, with the missing end drawn from the germline J gene. Germline values: CDR1 SGHVS, CDR2 FQNEAQ. Unmatched junction bases numbered 11, after V lost 1 base and J lost 7 bases. The CDR3 has 16 amino acids.